This T cell receptor (beta chain) was captured by sequencing in a study of identical twins. TCRdb used MiXCR to reprocess the 5' RACE reads, holding one entry per CDR3 protein. The sample includes about 550,000 distinct CDR3 sequences, 20% to 25% of them seen just once. Losses at the gene ends were 6 bases for V and 5 bases for J; bases not matched to a gene: 10. The CDR3 spans 15 residues. This clonotype was seen a few times. This same sample was also taken into another study, of yellow fever vaccine responses in identical twins.

The specimen sequenced was CD4+ T cells sorted from blood. The clonotype originates from a woman aged 18-29 years in good health. The rearrangement uses TRBV12-3 or TRBV12-4 and TRBJ1-1; 9 nucleotides line up with TRBD1. CDR3: CASSPGQGGETEAFF. Written as DNA, the CDR3 is TGTGCCAGCAGCCCGGGACAGGGCGGAGAGACTGAAGCTTTCTTT.